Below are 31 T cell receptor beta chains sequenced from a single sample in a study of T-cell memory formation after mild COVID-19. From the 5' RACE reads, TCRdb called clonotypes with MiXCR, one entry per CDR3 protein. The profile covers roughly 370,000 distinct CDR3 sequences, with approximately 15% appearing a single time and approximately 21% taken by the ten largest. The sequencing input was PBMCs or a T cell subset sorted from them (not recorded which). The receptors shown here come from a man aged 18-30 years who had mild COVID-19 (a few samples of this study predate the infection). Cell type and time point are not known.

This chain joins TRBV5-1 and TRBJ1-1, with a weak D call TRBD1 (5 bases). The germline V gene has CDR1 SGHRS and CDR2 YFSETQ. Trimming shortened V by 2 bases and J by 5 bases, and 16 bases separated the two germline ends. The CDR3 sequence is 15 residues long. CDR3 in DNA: TGCGCCAGCAGCTTAGACAGCAACTCGTGGACTGAAGCTTTCTTT. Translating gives CASSLDSNSWTEAFF.

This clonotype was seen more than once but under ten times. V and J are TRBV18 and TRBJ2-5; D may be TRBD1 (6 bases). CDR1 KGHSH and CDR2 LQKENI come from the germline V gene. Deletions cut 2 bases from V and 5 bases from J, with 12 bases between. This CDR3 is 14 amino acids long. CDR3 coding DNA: TGTGCCAGCTCACCAAGTGGGGGCTTTGAGACCCAGTACTTC. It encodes CASSPSGGFETQYF. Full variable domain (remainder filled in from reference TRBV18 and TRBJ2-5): NAGVMQNPRHLVRRRGQEARLRCSPMKGHSHVYWYRQLPEEGLKFMVYLQKENIIDESGMPKERFSAEFPKEGPSILRIQQVVRGDSAAYFCASSPSGGFETQYFGPGTRLLVL.

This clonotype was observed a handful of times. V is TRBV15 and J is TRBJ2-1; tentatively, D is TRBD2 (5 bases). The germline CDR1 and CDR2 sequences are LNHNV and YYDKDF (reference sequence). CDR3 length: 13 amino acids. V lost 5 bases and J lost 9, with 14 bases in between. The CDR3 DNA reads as TGTGCCACCAGCGGAAGGAGTGAGGGTGAGCAGTTCTTC. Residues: CATSGRSEGEQFF.

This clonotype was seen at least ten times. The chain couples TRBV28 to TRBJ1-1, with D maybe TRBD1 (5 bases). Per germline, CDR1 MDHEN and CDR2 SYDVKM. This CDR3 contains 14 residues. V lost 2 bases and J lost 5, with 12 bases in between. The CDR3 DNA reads TGTGCCAGCAGTTTAGGAGGGGTGAGAACTGAAGCTTTCTTT. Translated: CASSLGGVRTEAFF.

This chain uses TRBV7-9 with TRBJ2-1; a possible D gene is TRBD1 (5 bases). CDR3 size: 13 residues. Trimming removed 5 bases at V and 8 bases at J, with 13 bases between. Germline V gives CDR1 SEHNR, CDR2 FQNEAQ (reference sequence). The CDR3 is CASSLQVTHEQFF. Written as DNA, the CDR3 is TGTGCCAGCAGCCTACAGGTGACACATGAGCAGTTCTTC. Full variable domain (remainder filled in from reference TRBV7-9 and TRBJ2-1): DTGVSQNPRHKITKRGQNVTFRCDPISEHNRLYWYRQTLGQGPEFLTYFQNEAQLEKSRLLSDRFSAERPKGSFSTLEIQRTEQGDSAMYLCASSLQVTHEQFFGPGTRLTVL.

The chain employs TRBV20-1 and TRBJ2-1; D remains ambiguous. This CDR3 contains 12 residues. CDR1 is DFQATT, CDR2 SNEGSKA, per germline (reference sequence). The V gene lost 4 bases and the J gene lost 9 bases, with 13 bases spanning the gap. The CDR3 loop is CSATVGGSEQFF. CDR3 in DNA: TGCAGTGCTACAGTAGGCGGAAGTGAGCAGTTCTTC.

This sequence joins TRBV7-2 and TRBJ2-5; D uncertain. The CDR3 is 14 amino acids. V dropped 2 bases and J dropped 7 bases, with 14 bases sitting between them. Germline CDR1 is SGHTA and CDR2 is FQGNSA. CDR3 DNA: TGTGCCAGCAGCTTAATCCCTGGTGCTGGGACCCAGTACTTC. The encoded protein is CASSLIPGAGTQYF.

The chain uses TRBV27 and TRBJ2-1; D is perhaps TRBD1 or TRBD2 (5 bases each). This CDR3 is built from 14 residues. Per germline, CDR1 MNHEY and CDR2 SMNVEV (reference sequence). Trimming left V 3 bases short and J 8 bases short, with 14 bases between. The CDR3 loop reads CASSFGAPWDEQFF. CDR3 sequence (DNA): TGTGCCAGCAGTTTCGGGGCCCCGTGGGATGAGCAGTTCTTC.

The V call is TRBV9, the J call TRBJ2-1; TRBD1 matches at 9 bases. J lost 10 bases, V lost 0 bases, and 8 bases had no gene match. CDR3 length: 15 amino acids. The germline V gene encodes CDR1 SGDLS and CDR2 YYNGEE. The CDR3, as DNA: TGTGCCAGCAGCGTAGGGGACAGGGCTTTTATGGAGCAGTTCTTC. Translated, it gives CASSVGDRAFMEQFF.

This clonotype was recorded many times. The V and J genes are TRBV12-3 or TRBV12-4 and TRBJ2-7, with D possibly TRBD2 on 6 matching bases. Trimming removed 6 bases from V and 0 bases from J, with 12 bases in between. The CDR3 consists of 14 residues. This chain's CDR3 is CASSPGTDSYEQYF. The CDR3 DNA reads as TGTGCCAGCAGCCCCGGGACTGACTCCTACGAGCAGTACTTC.

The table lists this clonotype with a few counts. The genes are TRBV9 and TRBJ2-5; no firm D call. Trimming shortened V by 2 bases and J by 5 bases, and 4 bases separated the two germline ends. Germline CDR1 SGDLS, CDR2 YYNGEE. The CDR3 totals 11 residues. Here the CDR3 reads CASSVAETQYF. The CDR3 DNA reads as TGTGCCAGCAGCGTCGCGGAGACCCAGTACTTC.

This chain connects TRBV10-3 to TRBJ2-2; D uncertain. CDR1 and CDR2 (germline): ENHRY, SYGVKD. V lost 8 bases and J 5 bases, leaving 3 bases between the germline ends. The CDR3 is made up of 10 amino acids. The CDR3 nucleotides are TGTGCCATCGGAACCGGGGAGCTGTTTTTT. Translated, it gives CAIGTGELFF.

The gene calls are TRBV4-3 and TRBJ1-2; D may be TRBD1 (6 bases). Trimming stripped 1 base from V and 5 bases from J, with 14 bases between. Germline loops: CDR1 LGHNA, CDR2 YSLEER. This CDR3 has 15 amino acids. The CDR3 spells CASSQAMGHFYGYTF. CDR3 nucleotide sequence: TGCGCCAGCAGCCAAGCCATGGGACACTTTTATGGCTACACCTTC.

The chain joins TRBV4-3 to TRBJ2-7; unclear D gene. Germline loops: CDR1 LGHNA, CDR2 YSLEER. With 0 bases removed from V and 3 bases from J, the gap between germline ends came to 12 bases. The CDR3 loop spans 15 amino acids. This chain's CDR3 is CASSQERNPLYEQYF. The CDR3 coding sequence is TGCGCCAGCAGCCAAGAGCGAAACCCCCTCTACGAGCAGTACTTC.

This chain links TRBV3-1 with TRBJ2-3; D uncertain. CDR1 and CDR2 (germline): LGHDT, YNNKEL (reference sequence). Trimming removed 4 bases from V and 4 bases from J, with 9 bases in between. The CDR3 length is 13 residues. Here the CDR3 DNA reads TGTGCCAGCAGCCCCGTCGAGTCAGATACGCAGTATTTT. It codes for CASSPVESDTQYF.

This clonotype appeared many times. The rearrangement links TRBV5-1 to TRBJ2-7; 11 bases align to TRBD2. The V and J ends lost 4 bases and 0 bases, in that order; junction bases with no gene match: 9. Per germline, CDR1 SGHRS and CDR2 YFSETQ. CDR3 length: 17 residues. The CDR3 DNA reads TGCGCCAGCAGCCCACCTACTAGCGGGGGCTTCTCCTACGAGCAGTACTTC. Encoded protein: CASSPPTSGGFSYEQYF.

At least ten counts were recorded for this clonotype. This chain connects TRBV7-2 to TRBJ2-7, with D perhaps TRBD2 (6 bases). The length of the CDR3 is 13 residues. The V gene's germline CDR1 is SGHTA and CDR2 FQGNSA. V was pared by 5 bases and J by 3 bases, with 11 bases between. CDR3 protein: CASSNSGNYEQYV. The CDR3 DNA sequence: TGTGCCAGCAGCAATAGCGGTAACTACGAGCAGTACGTC.

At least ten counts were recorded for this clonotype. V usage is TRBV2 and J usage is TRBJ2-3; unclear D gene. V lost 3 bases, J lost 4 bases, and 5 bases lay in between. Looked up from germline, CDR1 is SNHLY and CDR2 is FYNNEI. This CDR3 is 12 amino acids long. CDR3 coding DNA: TGTGCCAGCAGTGAGGTGGCAGATACGCAGTATTTT. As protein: CASSEVADTQYF.

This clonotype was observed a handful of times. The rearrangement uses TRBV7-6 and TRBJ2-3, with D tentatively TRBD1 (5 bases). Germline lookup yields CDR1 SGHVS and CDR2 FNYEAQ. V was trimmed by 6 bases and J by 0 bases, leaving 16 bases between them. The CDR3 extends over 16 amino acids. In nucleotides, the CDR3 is TGTGCCAGCAGTGGTAGGGTAGGGGCTAGCACAGATACGCAGTATTTT. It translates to CASSGRVGASTDTQYF.

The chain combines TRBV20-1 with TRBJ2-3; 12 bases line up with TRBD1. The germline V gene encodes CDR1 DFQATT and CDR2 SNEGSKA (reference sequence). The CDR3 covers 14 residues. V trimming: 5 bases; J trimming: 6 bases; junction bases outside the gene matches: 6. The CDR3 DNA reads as TGCAGTGCTTCCGGGACAGGGGGCCTCGATACGCAGTATTTT. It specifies CSASGTGGLDTQYF.

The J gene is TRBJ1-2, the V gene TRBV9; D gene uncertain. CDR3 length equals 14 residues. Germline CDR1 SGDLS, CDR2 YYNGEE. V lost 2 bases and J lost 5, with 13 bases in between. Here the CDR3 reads CASSVDAGSYGYTF. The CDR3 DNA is TGTGCCAGCAGCGTCGACGCGGGTTCATATGGCTACACCTTC.

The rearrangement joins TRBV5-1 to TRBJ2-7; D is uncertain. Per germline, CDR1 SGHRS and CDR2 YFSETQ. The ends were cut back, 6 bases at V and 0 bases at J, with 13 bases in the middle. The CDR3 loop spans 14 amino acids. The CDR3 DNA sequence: TGCGCCAGCAACACCGGACGGAGCTCCTACGAGCAGTACTTC. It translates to CASNTGRSSYEQYF. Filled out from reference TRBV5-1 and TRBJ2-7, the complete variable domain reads KAGVTQTPRYLIKTRGQQVTLSCSPISGHRSVSWYQQTPGQGLQFLFEYFSETQRNKGNFPGRFSGRQFSNSRSEMNVSTLELGDSALYLCASNTGRSSYEQYFGPGTRLTVT.

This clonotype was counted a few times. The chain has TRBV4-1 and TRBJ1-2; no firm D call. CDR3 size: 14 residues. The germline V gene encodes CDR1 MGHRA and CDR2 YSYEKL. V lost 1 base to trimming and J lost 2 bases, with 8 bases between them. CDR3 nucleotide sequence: TGCGCCAGCAGCCAAGCGGCCAGAAACTATGGCTACACCTTC. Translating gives CASSQAARNYGYTF.

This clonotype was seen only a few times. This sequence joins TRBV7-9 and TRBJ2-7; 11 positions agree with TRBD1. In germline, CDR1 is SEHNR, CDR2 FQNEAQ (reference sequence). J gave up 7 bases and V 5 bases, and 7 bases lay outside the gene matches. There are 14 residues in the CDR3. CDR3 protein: CASSPRDRGFEQYF. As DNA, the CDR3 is TGTGCCAGCAGCCCGCGGGACAGGGGGTTTGAGCAGTACTTC.

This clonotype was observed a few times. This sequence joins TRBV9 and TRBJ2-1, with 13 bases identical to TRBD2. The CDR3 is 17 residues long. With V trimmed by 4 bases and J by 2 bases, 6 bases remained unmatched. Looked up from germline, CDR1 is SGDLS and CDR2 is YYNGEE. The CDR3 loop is CASSFLGTSGTYNEQFF. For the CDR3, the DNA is TGTGCCAGCAGCTTCCTCGGGACTAGCGGGACCTACAATGAGCAGTTCTTC.

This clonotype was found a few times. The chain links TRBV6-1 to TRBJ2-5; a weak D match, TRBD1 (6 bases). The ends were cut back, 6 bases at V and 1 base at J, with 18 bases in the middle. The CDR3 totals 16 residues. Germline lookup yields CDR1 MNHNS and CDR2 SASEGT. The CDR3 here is CASRANRDIRQETQYF. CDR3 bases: TGTGCCAGCAGAGCGAACCGGGACATACGCCAAGAGACCCAGTACTTC.

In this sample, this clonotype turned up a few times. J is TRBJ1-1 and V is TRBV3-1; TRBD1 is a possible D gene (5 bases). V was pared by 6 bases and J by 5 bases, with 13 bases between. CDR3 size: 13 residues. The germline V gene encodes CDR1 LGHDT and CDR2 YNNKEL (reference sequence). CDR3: CASRWGRATEAFF. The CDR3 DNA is TGTGCCAGCAGGTGGGGACGGGCAACTGAAGCTTTCTTT.

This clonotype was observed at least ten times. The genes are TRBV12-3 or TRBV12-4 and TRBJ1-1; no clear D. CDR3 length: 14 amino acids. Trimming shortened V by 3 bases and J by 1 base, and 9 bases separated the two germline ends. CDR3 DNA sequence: TGTGCCAGCAGTTTGCGGCACCAGAACACTGAAGCTTTCTTT. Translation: CASSLRHQNTEAFF.

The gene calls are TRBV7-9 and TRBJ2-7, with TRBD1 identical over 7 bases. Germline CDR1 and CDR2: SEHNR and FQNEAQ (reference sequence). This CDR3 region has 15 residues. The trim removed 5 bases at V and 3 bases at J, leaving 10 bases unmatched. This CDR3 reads CASSPDRDPGYEQYF. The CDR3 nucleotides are TGTGCCAGCAGCCCCGACAGGGACCCGGGCTACGAGCAGTACTTC.

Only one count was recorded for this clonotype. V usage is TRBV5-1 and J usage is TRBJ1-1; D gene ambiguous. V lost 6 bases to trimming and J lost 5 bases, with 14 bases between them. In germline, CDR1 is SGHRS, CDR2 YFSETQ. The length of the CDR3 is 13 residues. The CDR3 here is CASNTGDGTEAFF. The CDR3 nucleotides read TGCGCCAGCAACACCGGGGATGGGACTGAAGCTTTCTTT.

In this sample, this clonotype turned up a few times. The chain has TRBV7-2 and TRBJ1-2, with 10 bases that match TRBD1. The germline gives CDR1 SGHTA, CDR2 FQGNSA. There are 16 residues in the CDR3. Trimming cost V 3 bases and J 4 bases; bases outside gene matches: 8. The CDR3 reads CASSLTGGGPSYGYTF. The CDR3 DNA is TGTGCCAGCAGCTTGACAGGGGGCGGGCCTAGCTATGGCTACACCTTC.